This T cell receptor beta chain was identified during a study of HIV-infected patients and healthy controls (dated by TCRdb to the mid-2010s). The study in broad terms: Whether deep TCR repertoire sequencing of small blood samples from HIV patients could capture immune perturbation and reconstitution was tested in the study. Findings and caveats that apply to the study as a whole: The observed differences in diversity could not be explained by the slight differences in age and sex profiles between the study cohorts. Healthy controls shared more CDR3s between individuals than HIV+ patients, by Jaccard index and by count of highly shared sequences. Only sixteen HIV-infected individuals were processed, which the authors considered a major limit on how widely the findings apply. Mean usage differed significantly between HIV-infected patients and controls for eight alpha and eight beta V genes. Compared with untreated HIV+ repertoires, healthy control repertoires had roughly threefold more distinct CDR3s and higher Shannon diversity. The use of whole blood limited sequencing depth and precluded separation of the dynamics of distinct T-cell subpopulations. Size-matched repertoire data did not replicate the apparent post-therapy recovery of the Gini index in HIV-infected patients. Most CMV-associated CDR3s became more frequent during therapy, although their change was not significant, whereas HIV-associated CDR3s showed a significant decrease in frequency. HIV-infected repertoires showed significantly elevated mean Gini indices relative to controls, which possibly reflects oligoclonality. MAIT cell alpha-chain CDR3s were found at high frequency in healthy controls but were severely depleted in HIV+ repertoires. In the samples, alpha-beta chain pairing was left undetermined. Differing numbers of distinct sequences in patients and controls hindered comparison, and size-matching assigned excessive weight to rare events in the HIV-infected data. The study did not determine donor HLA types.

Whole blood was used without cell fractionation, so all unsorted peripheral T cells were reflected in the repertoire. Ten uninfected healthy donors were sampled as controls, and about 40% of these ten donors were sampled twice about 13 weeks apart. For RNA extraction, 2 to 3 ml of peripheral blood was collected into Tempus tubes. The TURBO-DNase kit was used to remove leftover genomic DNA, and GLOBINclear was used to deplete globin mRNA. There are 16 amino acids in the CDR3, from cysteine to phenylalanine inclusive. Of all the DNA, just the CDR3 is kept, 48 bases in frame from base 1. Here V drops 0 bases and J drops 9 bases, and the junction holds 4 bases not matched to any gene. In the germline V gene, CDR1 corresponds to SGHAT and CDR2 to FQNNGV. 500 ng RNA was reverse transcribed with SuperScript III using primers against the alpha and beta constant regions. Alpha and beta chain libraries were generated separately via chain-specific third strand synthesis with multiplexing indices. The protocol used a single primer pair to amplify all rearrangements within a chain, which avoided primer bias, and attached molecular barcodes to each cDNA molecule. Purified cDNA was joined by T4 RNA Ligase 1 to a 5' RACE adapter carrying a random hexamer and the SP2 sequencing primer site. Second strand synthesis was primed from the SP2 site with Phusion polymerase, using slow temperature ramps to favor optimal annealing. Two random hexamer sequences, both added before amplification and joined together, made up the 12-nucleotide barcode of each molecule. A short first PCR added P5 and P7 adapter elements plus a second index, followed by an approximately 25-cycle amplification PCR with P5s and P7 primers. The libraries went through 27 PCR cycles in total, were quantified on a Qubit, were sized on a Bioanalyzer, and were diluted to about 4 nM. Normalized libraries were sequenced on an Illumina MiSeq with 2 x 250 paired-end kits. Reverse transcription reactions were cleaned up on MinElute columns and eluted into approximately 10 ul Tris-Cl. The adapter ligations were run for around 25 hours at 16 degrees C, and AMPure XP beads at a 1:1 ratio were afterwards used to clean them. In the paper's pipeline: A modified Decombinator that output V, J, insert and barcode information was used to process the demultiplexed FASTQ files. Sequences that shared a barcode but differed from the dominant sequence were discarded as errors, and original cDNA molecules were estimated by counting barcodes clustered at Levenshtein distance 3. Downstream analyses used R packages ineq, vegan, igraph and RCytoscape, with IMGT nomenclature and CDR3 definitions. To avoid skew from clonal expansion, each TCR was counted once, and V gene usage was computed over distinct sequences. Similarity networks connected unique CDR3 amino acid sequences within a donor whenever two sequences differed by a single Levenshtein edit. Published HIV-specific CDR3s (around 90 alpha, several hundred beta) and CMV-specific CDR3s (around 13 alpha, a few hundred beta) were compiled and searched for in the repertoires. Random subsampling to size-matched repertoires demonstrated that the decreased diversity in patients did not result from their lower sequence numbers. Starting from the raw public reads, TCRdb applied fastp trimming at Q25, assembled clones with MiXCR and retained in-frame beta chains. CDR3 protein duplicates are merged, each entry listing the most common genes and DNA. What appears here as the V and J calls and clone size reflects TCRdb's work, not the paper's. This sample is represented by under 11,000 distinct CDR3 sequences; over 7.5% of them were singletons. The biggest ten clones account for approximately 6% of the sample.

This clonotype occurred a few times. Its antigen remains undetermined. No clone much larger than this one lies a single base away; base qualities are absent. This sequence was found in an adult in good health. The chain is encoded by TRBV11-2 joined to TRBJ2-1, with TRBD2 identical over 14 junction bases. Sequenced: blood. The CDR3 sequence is CASSLERLAGGVEQFF. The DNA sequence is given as TGTGCCAGCAGCTTAGAGAGACTAGCGGGAGGGGTTGAGCAGTTCTTC.